Shown below are 21 T cell receptor beta chains from a single sample sequenced in a study of cytomegalovirus exposure and HLA in healthy donors. The PCR was carried out with 60 Vbeta primers and 13 Jbeta primers. Sequenced by immunoSEQ multiplex PCR; TCRdb stores in-frame clones only, minus some. The sample lists about 230,000 clones; about 84% were seen once. Sequenced sample: PBMCs. Source of these receptors: a human donor in good health.

V is TRBV27 and J is TRBJ1-1; the D gene is possibly TRBD1 (6 bases). V lost 6 bases and J 10 bases, leaving 18 bases between the germline ends. The CDR3 is 13 residues long. The germline V gene encodes CDR1 MNHEY and CDR2 SMNVEV (reference sequence). CDR3 loop: CASRPIGGRAAFF. The CDR3 DNA reads TGTGCCAGCAGGCCTATCGGGGGGCGCGCAGCTTTCTTT.

As regards this clone: At one end, the junction sequence differs from germline, possibly due to a read error. The chain recombines TRBV7-9 with TRBJ2-5, with D maybe TRBD1 (5 bases). Germline loops: CDR1 SEHNR, CDR2 FQNEAQ (reference sequence). The CDR3 runs 15 residues. This chain's CDR3 is CSSSPRQSGQETQYF. In nucleotides, the CDR3 is TGTTCCAGCAGCCCGCGACAGTCCGGTCAGGAGACCCAGTACTTC.

The chain couples TRBV5-6 to TRBJ2-1; TRBD2 matches at 9 bases. The length of the CDR3 is 15 residues. CDR1 is SGHDT, CDR2 YYEEEE, per germline. Trimming took 1 base from V and 8 from J; bases not matched to a gene: 7. The CDR3 loop is CASSLRREGRYEQFF. CDR3 DNA sequence: TGTGCCAGCAGCTTGAGGCGGGAGGGCCGCTATGAGCAGTTCTTC.

The chain combines TRBV6-1 with TRBJ1-2, with a tentative D call TRBD1 (6 bases). Germline V CDR1 and CDR2: MNHNS, SASEGT. CDR3 length: 14 residues. The V and J ends lost 5 bases and 4 bases respectively, with 14 bases between them. Here the CDR3 DNA reads TGTGCCAGCAGTAGGGACACAACCGGCTATGGCTACACCTTC. Protein product: CASSRDTTGYGYTF.

Worth noting for this clone: The identical CDR3 is also encoded by other nucleotide sequences in the sample. The chain links TRBV27 to TRBJ2-7; no clear D. V lost 5 bases and J lost 0, with 5 bases in between. CDR1 is MNHEY and CDR2 is SMNVEV in the germline V gene (reference sequence). This CDR3 comprises 12 residues. CDR3 protein: CASSPSSYEQYF. CDR3 DNA sequence: TGTGCCAGCAGTCCTTCCTCCTACGAGCAGTACTTC.

The gene calls are TRBV6-5 and TRBJ2-7, with a weak D call TRBD2 (5 bases). V gave up 4 bases and J gave up 0 bases, with 7 bases separating them. CDR1 and CDR2 from the germline V gene are MNHEY and SVGAGI. CDR3 length: 13 residues. The CDR3 is CASSFGLSYEQYF. In DNA form, the CDR3 reads TGTGCCAGCAGTTTTGGACTCTCCTACGAGCAGTACTTC.

The V and J genes are TRBV6-5 and TRBJ1-1; D might be TRBD1 (6 bases). CDR1 and CDR2 from the germline V gene are MNHEY and SVGAGI. With 0 bases removed from V and 5 bases from J, the gap between germline ends came to 10 bases. This CDR3 has 14 amino acids. The CDR3 reads CASSYSGGLTEAFF. The CDR3 DNA sequence: TGTGCCAGCAGTTACTCGGGGGGGCTGACTGAAGCTTTCTTT.

The gene calls are TRBV4-1 and TRBJ2-1; D remains ambiguous. Looked up from germline, CDR1 is MGHRA and CDR2 is YSYEKL. This CDR3 contains 14 residues. Trimming left V 0 bases short and J 4 bases short, with 7 bases between. The CDR3 DNA sequence: TGCGCCAGCAGCCAAGAAGAGCGATACAATGAGCAGTTCTTC. It codes for CASSQEERYNEQFF.

V and J are TRBV7-3 and TRBJ2-1; D perhaps matches TRBD1 (5 bases). Germline values: CDR1 SGHTA, CDR2 FQGTGA. The CDR3 is 16 residues long. Trimming cost V 5 bases and J 7 bases, with 21 bases left between them. CDR3: CASSPTTVGSWNEQFF. The CDR3 coding sequence is TGTGCCAGCAGCCCAACGACAGTTGGGTCCTGGAATGAGCAGTTCTTC.

The V and J genes are TRBV5-5 and TRBJ2-5; 8 nucleotides line up with TRBD2. Germline CDR1 is SGHKS and CDR2 is YYEKEE (reference sequence). This CDR3 is built from 18 residues. V was clipped by 1 base and J by 4 bases; unmatched bases: 15. The CDR3 DNA follows: TGTGCCAGCAGCTTGACGGTGGCAGAGCGGGGGATAGGAGAGACCCAGTACTTC. This encodes CASSLTVAERGIGETQYF.

This clone was found once. This chain links TRBV7-3 with TRBJ2-3, with TRBD1 matching over 12 bases. CDR1 and CDR2 from the germline V gene are SGHTA and FQGTGA. The CDR3 is 15 amino acids. Germline trimming cut 6 bases from V and 2 bases from J; bases unmatched to any gene: 3. CDR3 in amino acids: CASSGTGGVTDTQYF. Written as DNA, the CDR3 is TGTGCCAGCAGTGGGACAGGGGGCGTCACAGATACGCAGTATTTT.

The genes are TRBV6-5 and TRBJ2-7, with unresolved D. Germline values: CDR1 MNHEY, CDR2 SVGAGI. Trimming pared 0 bases from V and 2 bases from J, leaving 14 bases between. The CDR3 is made up of 16 amino acids. The CDR3 reads CASSYSRGSSAYEQYF. The CDR3 DNA follows: TGTGCCAGCAGTTACTCGAGAGGAAGCTCAGCCTACGAGCAGTACTTC.

The chain is built from TRBV5-1 and TRBJ2-3; 12 nucleotides match TRBD2. The junction had 4 bases not matched to a gene; V was cut back by 0 bases and J by 2 bases. CDR1 SGHRS and CDR2 YFSETQ come from the germline V gene. This CDR3 region has 17 residues. CDR3 in DNA: TGCGCCAGCAGCTTGGCCGGGACTAGCGGGTCCACAGATACGCAGTATTTT. Its translation is CASSLAGTSGSTDTQYF.

The chain employs TRBV27 and TRBJ2-5; the match to TRBD2 covers 13 bases. V lost 5 bases to trimming and J lost 2 bases; unmatched junction nucleotides: 2. Germline CDR1 reads MNHEY; CDR2 reads SMNVEV (reference sequence). CDR3 length: 15 residues. This CDR3 is CASSLGLAGQETQYF. In nucleotides, the CDR3 is TGTGCCAGCAGTCTGGGACTAGCGGGACAAGAGACCCAGTACTTC.

The rearrangement joins TRBV4-2 to TRBJ2-7; TRBD2 matches 12 bases. Germline lookup yields CDR1 LGHNA and CDR2 YNFKEQ. The CDR3 runs to 17 residues. The V gene end was trimmed by 3 bases and the J gene end by 4 bases; junction bases not matched to a gene: 10. CDR3 nucleotides: TGTGCCAGCAGCCAGGATACCGGGACTAGCGGGTATTACGAGCAGTACTTC. The encoded protein is CASSQDTGTSGYYEQYF.

The chain has TRBV9 and TRBJ2-1, with 8 bases aligning to TRBD1. Germline-derived CDR1 and CDR2 are SGDLS and YYNGEE. This CDR3 contains 15 residues. The V segment lost 2 bases and the J segment 6 bases; nucleotides outside the gene matches: 7. The CDR3 protein is CASSVRQGYFNEQFF. In DNA, the CDR3 is TGTGCCAGCAGCGTCCGACAGGGGTATTTCAATGAGCAGTTCTTC.

V is TRBV5-1 and J is TRBJ2-6; 10 bases are shared with TRBD2. CDR3 size: 19 residues. Per germline, CDR1 SGHRS and CDR2 YFSETQ. The ends lost 0 bases at V and 4 bases at J; junction bases unmatched: 10. As DNA, the CDR3 is TGCGCCAGCAGCTTGGCCGCAGCGGGAGGGCCTTCCGGGGCCAACGTCCTGACTTTC. Translation gives CASSLAAAGGPSGANVLTF.

The chain couples TRBV7-9 to TRBJ2-1; D is uncertain. The V and J ends lost 7 bases and 0 bases respectively, with 7 bases between them. The CDR3 totals 13 residues. Germline V gene data show CDR1 as SEHNR and CDR2 as FQNEAQ (reference sequence). CDR3 sequence: CASTLPSYNEQFF. CDR3 nucleotide sequence: TGTGCCAGCACCCTTCCCTCCTACAATGAGCAGTTCTTC.

This chain connects TRBV7-9 to TRBJ2-5, with 7 bases matching TRBD1. The J call is uncertain, as TRBJ2-7 better fits the DNA end. Germline V gene lookup returns CDR1 SEHNR and CDR2 FQNEAQ (reference sequence). The CDR3 spans 16 residues. The DNA of the CDR3 is TGTGCCAGCAGCTCTTGGACAGGCCAGAAAGCCTACGAGCAGTACTTC. Translating it yields CASSSWTGQKAYEQYF.

The chain carries TRBV7-9 and TRBJ2-5; 7 bases match TRBD1. CDR1 SEHNR and CDR2 FQNEAQ come from the germline V gene (reference sequence). After removal of 11 bases from V and 2 bases from J, the junction contained 2 bases not matched to a gene. The CDR3 is 11 residues long. The CDR3 DNA follows: TGTGCCGGGACAGCGCAAGAGACCCAGTACTTC. Protein product: CAGTAQETQYF.

This clone appeared once. The CDR3 DNA sequence: TGTGCCAGCAGTGAAATTACAGGGGGTTACAATGAGCAGTTCTTC. Its translation is CASSEITGGYNEQFF. This sequence joins TRBV6-1 and TRBJ2-1; 8 bases agree with TRBD1. The CDR3 is 15 residues long. The V gene end was trimmed by 2 bases and the J gene end by 4 bases; junction bases not matched to a gene: 4. Germline V gene data show CDR1 as MNHNS and CDR2 as SASEGT.